The 31 T cell receptor beta chains in this list originate from one sample, sequenced in a study of T cell responses to AZD1222 COVID-19 vaccine. Libraries were prepared by immunoSEQ multiplex PCR; TCRdb keeps only in-frame clonotypes and omits some of them. The table lists some 120,000 clones, just under 95% of them singletons. Sample: peripheral blood, taken on day 0 of AZD1222 vaccination. The origin of the receptors is an adult in good health.

The V call is TRBV6-5, the J call TRBJ2-7, with no clear D. V was pared by 4 bases and J by 0 bases, with 13 bases between. Germline assignment: CDR1 MNHEY and CDR2 SVGAGI. This CDR3 has 15 residues. The CDR3: CASSSIGPSSYEQYF. For the CDR3, the DNA is TGTGCCAGCAGTTCTATCGGTCCGAGCTCCTACGAGCAGTACTTC.

V is TRBV5-1 and J is TRBJ2-1, with 12 bases identical to TRBD2. The J segment lost 7 bases and the V segment lost 2 bases, leaving 7 bases of the junction unmatched. The V gene's germline CDR1 is SGHRS and CDR2 YFSETQ. The CDR3 length is 16 residues. Here the CDR3 DNA reads TGCGCCAGCAGCTTCCTAGCGGGAGGGAACGAAAATGAGCAGTTCTTC. Its translation: CASSFLAGGNENEQFF.

The V and J genes are TRBV7-8 and TRBJ1-5; D gene uncertain. CDR1 and CDR2 (germline): SGHVS, FQNEAQ. The CDR3 length is 15 residues. Trimming pared 2 bases from V and 4 bases from J, leaving 12 bases between. The DNA of the CDR3 is TGTGCCAGCAGCTTACACGTACAGCTAAATCAGCCCCAGCATTTT. Its protein is CASSLHVQLNQPQHF.

The chain recombines TRBV27 with TRBJ2-1; no clear D. The CDR3 covers 14 residues. The V gene lost 4 bases and the J gene lost 6 bases, with 13 bases spanning the gap. CDR1 is MNHEY, CDR2 SMNVEV, per germline (reference sequence). As DNA, the CDR3 is TGTGCCAGCAGTTCCAGACTCAAGGGCAATGAGCAGTTCTTC. Its translation is CASSSRLKGNEQFF.

This clone was recorded only once. J is TRBJ1-6 and V is TRBV6-6, with a weak D call TRBD1 (5 bases). From germline, CDR1 is MNHNY and CDR2 SVGAGI (reference sequence). The CDR3 loop spans 15 amino acids. V lost 4 bases, J lost 2 bases, and 9 bases lay in between. The CDR3 DNA follows: TGTGCCAGCAGTTCCGCAGGGACCTATAATTCACCCCTCCACTTT. It is translated as CASSSAGTYNSPLHF.

The chain employs TRBV6-5 and TRBJ2-7; 7 bases map to TRBD1. CDR1 is MNHEY and CDR2 is SVGAGI in the germline V gene. V lost 2 bases, J lost 0 bases, and 4 bases stayed unmatched. The CDR3 has 15 residues. The DNA for the CDR3 is TGTGCCAGCAGTTACCAGGGACAGAGCTCCTACGAGCAGTACTTC. The encoded protein is CASSYQGQSSYEQYF.

This chain joins TRBV4-1 and TRBJ2-6, with a possible D match to TRBD1 (5 bases). This CDR3 has 17 amino acids. CDR1 is MGHRA and CDR2 is YSYEKL in the germline V gene. Trimming took 0 bases from V and 0 from J, leaving 9 bases between them. CDR3 in DNA: TGCGCCAGCAGCCAAGATAATGGGGCCTCTGGGGCCAACGTCCTGACTTTC. This gives the protein CASSQDNGASGANVLTF.

The V gene is TRBV5-4, the J gene TRBJ1-2, with D uncertain. CDR3 length equals 14 residues. CDR1 SGHNT and CDR2 YYREEE come from the germline V gene (reference sequence). V was shortened by 3 bases and J by 6 bases, with 15 bases between the two germline ends. In DNA form, the CDR3 reads TGTGCCAGCAGCTCAGGTCCTTCCGCAGATGGCTACACCTTC. Its protein product is CASSSGPSADGYTF.

The chain recombines TRBV7-9 with TRBJ1-1, with 9 bases identical to TRBD1. V lost 5 bases to trimming and J lost 7 bases; unmatched junction nucleotides: 8. Germline V gene lookup returns CDR1 SEHNR and CDR2 FQNEAQ (reference sequence). The CDR3 extends over 14 amino acids. CDR3 in amino acids: CASSAGQGPIEAFF. For the CDR3, the DNA is TGTGCCAGCAGCGCGGGACAGGGACCGATTGAAGCTTTCTTT.

Regarding this clone: The germline gene is not matched at one end of the junction; a read error may be the cause. The chain recombines TRBV2 with TRBJ2-3; the match to TRBD2 covers 9 bases. The CDR3 has 13 residues. Germline-derived CDR1 and CDR2 are SNHLY and FYNNEI. This chain's CDR3 is CAGRSGRTDTQYF. The DNA for the CDR3 is TGTGCCGGCAGGAGCGGGAGGACAGATACGCAGTATTTT. Combining the CDR3 with reference TRBV2 and TRBJ2-3 gives the whole variable domain EPEVTQTPSHQVTQMGQEVILRCVPISNHLYFYWYRQILGQKVEFLVSFYNNEISEKSEIFDDQFSVERPDGSNFTLKIRSTKLEDSAMYFCAGRSGRTDTQYFGPGTRLTVL.

This clone was observed a single time. The DNA for the CDR3 is TGTGCCAGCAGTTTAGGCCTGACAGGTTCTAACTATGGCTACACCTTC. Amino acid sequence: CASSLGLTGSNYGYTF. The rearrangement links TRBV28 to TRBJ1-2; TRBD1 might be the D (6 bases). The CDR3 totals 16 residues. From germline, CDR1 is MDHEN and CDR2 SYDVKM. Deletions cut 2 bases from V and 0 bases from J, with 13 bases between.

The chain employs TRBV19 and TRBJ1-5; D may be TRBD1 (6 bases). The germline V gene has CDR1 LNHDA and CDR2 SQIVND (reference sequence). CDR3 length: 22 amino acids. Trimming took off 4 bases at V and 2 bases at J, with 33 bases between the two ends. The DNA of the CDR3 is TGTGCCAGTAGTACATGGCTTTTAGGAGGGTCAGGGGACGGATCAGGCAATCAGCCCCAGCATTTT. Its translation: CASSTWLLGGSGDGSGNQPQHF.

The chain recombines TRBV5-8 with TRBJ2-7; D ambiguous. The germline gives CDR1 SGHTS, CDR2 YDEGEE. CDR3 length: 14 residues. Trimming took off 1 base at V and 2 bases at J, with 10 bases between the two ends. The CDR3 DNA sequence: TGTGCCAGCAGCTTGAAGCTAGGCCCCTACGAGCAGTACTTC. Translation: CASSLKLGPYEQYF.

In regard to this clone: The same CDR3 can be traced to other DNA sequences in this sample. The gene calls are TRBV13 and TRBJ2-7; D is perhaps TRBD1 (6 bases). From germline, CDR1 is PRHDT and CDR2 FYEKMQ (reference sequence). This CDR3 region has 13 residues. V lost 0 bases, J lost 6 bases, and 9 bases lay in between. The CDR3 is CASSLGQGFEQYF. CDR3 in DNA: TGTGCCAGCAGCTTAGGACAGGGATTCGAGCAGTACTTC.

This chain uses TRBV2 with TRBJ1-1; a weak D match, TRBD1 (6 bases). Germline V CDR1 and CDR2: SNHLY, FYNNEI. V was pared by 7 bases and J by 10 bases, with 19 bases between. This CDR3 spans 13 amino acids. CDR3 sequence (DNA): TGTGCCAGCACCATAGGACAGCTGAGAGTAGCTTTCTTT. Its protein product is CASTIGQLRVAFF.

The rearrangement joins TRBV27 to TRBJ2-1; TRBD2 matches 10 bases. Trimming cost V 6 bases and J 6 bases; bases outside gene matches: 8. CDR3 size: 15 residues. Germline values: CDR1 MNHEY, CDR2 SMNVEV (reference sequence). The CDR3 reads CASSPGTSAINEQFF. The CDR3 coding sequence is TGTGCCAGCAGCCCCGGGACTAGCGCGATCAATGAGCAGTTCTTC.

The chain links TRBV20-1 to TRBJ2-1; D is possibly TRBD2 (6 bases). The V gene lost 5 bases and the J gene lost 10 bases, with 12 bases spanning the gap. The CDR3 sequence is 11 residues long. Germline assignment: CDR1 DFQATT and CDR2 SNEGSKA (reference sequence). The CDR3 is CSARRVYEQFF. The DNA of the CDR3 is TGCAGTGCTCGGAGGGTGTACGAGCAGTTCTTC.

The chain joins TRBV9 to TRBJ1-3, with D hard to call. Trimming shortened V by 4 bases and J by 6 bases, and 14 bases separated the two germline ends. The CDR3 covers 14 residues. Germline V lookup: CDR1 SGDLS, CDR2 YYNGEE. The CDR3 nucleotides read TGTGCCAGCAGCCCCCTTGGGGTCAAAAACACCATATATTTT. Protein product: CASSPLGVKNTIYF.

The genes are TRBV3-1 (or the pseudogene TRBV3-2) and TRBJ1-4; no clear D gene. With 1 base removed from V and 5 bases from J, the gap between germline ends came to 11 bases. From germline, CDR1 is LGHDT and CDR2 YNNKEL (reference sequence). The CDR3 is 15 amino acids. The CDR3 loop is CASSQVGPPNEKLFF. In DNA form, the CDR3 reads TGTGCCAGCAGCCAAGTGGGTCCTCCGAATGAAAAACTGTTTTTT.

To note about this clone: At one of its ends the junction is not consistent with the germline gene, which may arise from a read error. The rearrangement links TRBV11-3 to TRBJ2-2; 8 bases line up with TRBD1. CDR3 length: 16 residues. Germline V gene lookup returns CDR1 SGHNT and CDR2 YENEEA. CDR3 bases: TGTGCCAGCAGCTTACGGACAGGGTCGAACAGCGGGGAGCTGTTTTTT. As protein: CASSLRTGSNSGELFF.

The chain employs TRBV20-1 and TRBJ2-3; D gene uncertain. This CDR3 has 11 residues. The germline V gene encodes CDR1 DFQATT and CDR2 SNEGSKA (reference sequence). Trimming took 5 bases from V and 0 from J, leaving 3 bases between them. The CDR3 region is CSARSTDTQYF. CDR3 coding DNA: TGCAGTGCTCGCAGCACAGATACGCAGTATTTT.

This clone was seen only once. This chain links TRBV9 with TRBJ1-1, with 7 bases lining up with TRBD1. Trimming took 0 bases from V and 5 from J; bases not matched to a gene: 7. The CDR3 contains 15 residues. Per germline, CDR1 SGDLS and CDR2 YYNGEE. The CDR3 DNA sequence: TGTGCCAGCAGCGTAGTCGTAGGGGGCATTACTGAAGCTTTCTTT. Its protein is CASSVVVGGITEAFF. Drawing the rest from reference TRBV9 and TRBJ1-1, the complete variable domain is DSGVTQTPKHLITATGQRVTLRCSPRSGDLSVYWYQQSLDQGLQFLIQYYNGEERAKGNILERFSAQQFPDLHSELNLSSLELGDSALYFCASSVVVGGITEAFFGQGTRLTVV.

J is TRBJ1-1 and V is TRBV5-4; D not resolved. Per the germline V gene, CDR1 is SGHNT and CDR2 is YYREEE (reference sequence). Deletions cut 4 bases from V and 8 bases from J, with 15 bases between. The CDR3 covers 13 residues. The CDR3 DNA sequence: TGTGCCAGCAGCCACCCCGGAAAAAAAGAAGCTTTCTTT. Translated: CASSHPGKKEAFF.

The chain combines TRBV29-1 with TRBJ2-7; 8 bases fit TRBD2. The germline gives CDR1 SQVTM, CDR2 ANQGSEA. The V segment lost 0 bases and the J segment 0 bases; nucleotides outside the gene matches: 4. The CDR3 covers 15 residues. CDR3 bases: TGCAGCGTTGAAGATATAGCGGGAAGCTCCTACGAGCAGTACTTC. Encoded protein: CSVEDIAGSSYEQYF.

This clone has a single count. The chain carries TRBV5-1 and TRBJ1-1, with D unclear. The CDR3 is 14 amino acids. Germline V CDR1 and CDR2: SGHRS, YFSETQ. Deletions cut 4 bases from V and 4 bases from J, with 14 bases between. The CDR3 reads CASSKDLGSTEAFF. DNA for the CDR3: TGCGCCAGCAGCAAGGACTTGGGGAGCACTGAAGCTTTCTTT.

This sequence joins TRBV29-1 and TRBJ2-3; D not certain. Germline CDR1 and CDR2: SQVTM and ANQGSEA. Trimming took off 0 bases at V and 3 bases at J, with 1 base between the two ends. There are 11 residues in the CDR3. In DNA form, the CDR3 reads TGCAGCGTTGAAGATACAGATACGCAGTATTTT. Translated: CSVEDTDTQYF.

The chain is built from TRBV5-1 and TRBJ2-7; no clear D. The CDR3 is 14 residues long. The V and J ends lost 2 bases and 7 bases respectively, with 16 bases between them. Germline CDR1 is SGHRS and CDR2 is YFSETQ. CDR3 sequence: CASSLSKVIQEQYF. CDR3 coding DNA: TGCGCCAGCAGCTTATCGAAGGTCATACAGGAGCAGTACTTC. Filled out from reference TRBV5-1 and TRBJ2-7, the complete variable domain reads KAGVTQTPRYLIKTRGQQVTLSCSPISGHRSVSWYQQTPGQGLQFLFEYFSETQRNKGNFPGRFSGRQFSNSRSEMNVSTLELGDSALYLCASSLSKVIQEQYFGPGTRLTVT.

The chain couples TRBV6-5 to TRBJ1-5; D ambiguous. Trimming stripped 8 bases from V and 8 bases from J, with 16 bases between. Germline CDR1 reads MNHEY; CDR2 reads SVGAGI. The CDR3 consists of 13 residues. CDR3 protein: CASRRLGLEPQHF. The CDR3 DNA is TGTGCCAGCCGTAGGCTCGGATTGGAGCCCCAGCATTTT.

The chain links TRBV6-5 to TRBJ1-4; possible D gene TRBD1, 5 bases. The CDR3 covers 13 residues. CDR1 is MNHEY and CDR2 is SVGAGI in the germline V gene. The germline V and J ends were trimmed by 7 bases and 7 bases, with 13 bases remaining between them. The CDR3 nucleotides read TGTGCCAGCACCGGGCAGGGCGTTGAAAAACTGTTTTTT. Translated: CASTGQGVEKLFF.

The V and J genes are TRBV7-9 and TRBJ2-3; 9 bases are a match to TRBD2. Trimming took 6 bases from V and 3 from J; bases not matched to a gene: 13. The CDR3 has 17 amino acids. The germline V gene encodes CDR1 SEHNR and CDR2 FQNEAQ (reference sequence). In DNA form, the CDR3 reads TGTGCCAGCAGACCCCAGCTTAGCGGGAGTTGGACAGATACGCAGTATTTT. It is translated as CASRPQLSGSWTDTQYF.

This clone was counted once. This chain uses TRBV19 with TRBJ2-7, with D tentatively TRBD1 (6 bases). The ends were cut back, 5 bases at V and 7 bases at J, with 24 bases in the middle. CDR3 length: 16 amino acids. Germline V lookup: CDR1 LNHDA, CDR2 SQIVND (reference sequence). The CDR3 is CASSEPQGILLREQYF. In DNA form, the CDR3 reads TGTGCCAGTAGTGAACCTCAGGGGATCCTACTACGGGAGCAGTACTTC.